These T cell receptor beta chains were read from a single sample in a study of T cell clonotyping in hematopoietic cell transplantation. Clones were read by immunoSEQ multiplex PCR, and TCRdb kept only the in-frame ones, dropping some. The table includes some 30,000 clones, under 85% detected once. This sample comprised peripheral blood mononuclear cells, obtained before stem cell transplant. The receptors come from a man between 45 and 60 years old with myelodysplastic syndrome. Some clones in this sample may be carry-over from other donors' samples. CDR3s include the opening cysteine and the closing phenylalanine or tryptophan. A D gene is named only where the DNA matches it firmly. A row's size may be missing; if present it is once, few, many or a size class.

NA,NA,TRBJ1-2,TRBV6-5,CASRIPWGNYGYTF,TGTGCCAGCAGGATCCCCTGGGGGAACTATGGCTACACCTTC
few,TRBD1,TRBJ2-7,TRBV5-4,CASSPWTGINEQYF,TGTGCCAGCAGCCCATGGACAGGGATCAACGAGCAGTACTTC
NA,NA,TRBJ2-3,TRBV7-9,CASKGPYSTDTQYF,TGTGCCAGTAAGGGGCCGTATAGCACAGATACGCAGTATTTT
NA,NA,TRBJ2-6,TRBV6-4,CASSEDNSGANVLTF,TGTGCCAGCAGTGAGGACAACTCTGGGGCCAACGTCCTGACTTTC
few,NA,TRBJ1-6,TRBV5-4,CASSATGPLSPLHF,TGTGCCAGCAGCGCGACAGGACCCCTTTCACCCCTCCACTTT
few,NA,TRBJ1-6,TRBV30,CAWSVASRGNSPLHF,TGTGCCTGGAGTGTAGCTTCCCGGGGCAATTCACCCCTCCACTTT
few,NA,TRBJ1-2,TRBV30,CAWSVRGEAYGYTF,TGTGCCTGGAGTGTGCGGGGGGAGGCCTATGGCTACACCTTC
NA,TRBD1,TRBJ1-2,TRBV27,CASSVYTGDGYTF,TGTGCCAGCAGTGTATACACAGGGGATGGCTACACCTTC
NA,TRBD2,TRBJ2-7,TRBV28,CASSFSLAGRGSYEQYF,TGTGCCAGCAGCTTCTCGCTAGCGGGAAGGGGGTCCTACGAGCAGTACTTC
NA,NA,TRBJ2-1,TRBV30,CAWSWTPLSRNEQFF,TGTGCCTGGAGTTGGACCCCCCTAAGTCGTAATGAGCAGTTCTTC
NA,NA,TRBJ1-2,TRBV5-6,CASSLVGDREHTF,TGTGCCAGCAGCTTGGTCGGGGACCGGGAGCATACCTTC
NA,TRBD1,TRBJ1-5,TRBV6-5,CASSSGGGNQPQHF,TGTGCCAGCAGCTCAGGGGGGGGCAATCAGCCCCAGCATTTT
NA,NA,TRBJ2-7,TRBV5-1,CASSPRGRTVYEQYF,TGCGCCAGCAGCCCACGAGGCCGGACAGTTTACGAGCAGTACTTC
NA,NA,TRBJ1-3,TRBV6-5,CASSSWTGGNTIYF,TGTGCCAGCAGTTCGTGGACCGGCGGAAACACCATATATTTT
NA,TRBD1,TRBJ1-2,TRBV29-1,CSVDRGQEGYGYTF,TGCAGCGTTGATCGGGGACAGGAAGGCTATGGCTACACCTTC
NA,TRBD1,TRBJ2-7,TRBV23-1,CASTRQGASYEQYF,TGCGCCAGCACCCGCCAGGGGGCTTCCTACGAGCAGTACTTC
NA,NA,TRBJ2-2,TRBV29-1,CSVDQGYTGELFF,TGCAGCGTTGACCAGGGGTACACCGGGGAGCTGTTTTTT
NA,TRBD1,TRBJ2-7,TRBV6-5,CASSLRDREDEQYF,TGTGCCAGCAGTCTTCGGGACAGGGAGGACGAGCAGTACTTC
few,NA,TRBJ1-6,TRBV10-3,CAISGGDFGDSPLHF,TGTGCCATCAGTGGTGGGGACTTTGGGGATTCACCCCTCCACTTT
NA,NA,TRBJ1-3,TRBV28,CASSSPTSSSGNTIYF,TGTGCCAGCAGTTCCCCGACAAGTAGCTCTGGAAACACCATATATTTT
NA,NA,TRBJ2-7,TRBV6-6,CASSTLSYEQYF,TGTGCCAGCAGTACACTCTCCTACGAGCAGTACTTC
NA,NA,TRBJ1-2,TRBV23-1,CASSQDSFDYGYTF,TGCGCCAGCAGTCAAGACAGTTTTGACTATGGCTACACCTTC
NA,TRBD2,TRBJ2-3,TRBV28,CASSLSLGLAGGPISDTQYF,TGTGCCAGCAGTTTAAGTTTAGGGCTAGCGGGGGGGCCAATTTCAGATACGCAGTATTTT
NA,NA,TRBJ2-7,TRBV19,CASSDGYEQYF,TGTGCCAGTAGTGACGGCTACGAGCAGTACTTC
few,TRBD1,TRBJ1-6,TRBV9,CASSVGTGDDSPLHF,TGTGCCAGCAGCGTAGGAACAGGGGATGATTCACCCCTCCACTTT
NA,TRBD1,TRBJ2-1,TRBV6-4,CASSEVGGVSYNEQFF,TGTGCCAGCAGTGAAGTAGGGGGCGTCTCCTACAATGAGCAGTTCTTC
NA,TRBD2,TRBJ2-1,TRBV28,CASTLAGGYNEQFF,TGTGCCAGCACCCTAGCGGGAGGGTACAATGAGCAGTTCTTC
few,TRBD1,TRBJ2-4,TRBV28,CASIPTIGTGVIQYF,TGTGCCAGCATCCCAACGATCGGGACAGGGGTCATTCAGTACTTC
NA,NA,TRBJ1-1,TRBV27,CASSLAENTEAFF,TGTGCCAGCAGTTTAGCAGAGAACACTGAAGCTTTCTTT
once,NA,TRBJ2-5,TRBV30,CAWSKDGVTQYF,TGTGCCTGGAGTAAGGACGGGGTGACCCAGTACTTC
few,NA,TRBJ2-7,TRBV4-3,CASSPHGRSYEQYF,TGCGCCAGCAGCCCACATGGCAGATCCTACGAGCAGTACTTC
NA,TRBD1,TRBJ2-2,TRBV15,CATSRDQGARNTGELFF,TGTGCCACCAGCAGAGATCAGGGGGCGAGGAACACCGGGGAGCTGTTTTTT
NA,TRBD2,TRBJ2-7,TRBV19,CASTAGSLAGGEQYF,TGTGCCAGTACCGCAGGGTCGCTAGCGGGAGGCGAGCAGTACTTC
NA,NA,TRBJ1-1,TRBV2,CASSQGRGTEAFF,TGTGCCAGCAGTCAGGGGAGGGGGACTGAAGCTTTCTTT
few,NA,TRBJ2-5,TRBV29-1,CSAGGAQGAETQYF,TGCAGCGCCGGGGGAGCGCAGGGAGCAGAGACCCAGTACTTC
few,NA,TRBJ1-2,TRBV20-1,CSAAKNGYTF,TGCAGTGCTGCAAAAAATGGCTACACCTTC
NA,TRBD1,TRBJ2-5,TRBV30,CAWSAGGQGVKTQYF,TGTGCCTGGAGTGCTGGGGGACAGGGTGTGAAGACCCAGTACTTC
NA,NA,TRBJ2-7,TRBV29-1,CSVDGGAAGPFSYEQYF,TGCAGCGTTGACGGGGGCGCGGCGGGACCCTTCTCCTACGAGCAGTACTTC
NA,NA,TRBJ1-2,TRBV5-6,CASSRRTGSGWDF,TGTGCCAGCAGCAGAAGAACTGGGAGCGGTTGGGACTTC
few,NA,TRBJ1-6,TRBV2,CASRIRGYNSPLHF,TGTGCCAGCAGAATCAGGGGATATAATTCACCCCTCCACTTT
few,NA,TRBJ2-3,TRBV11-3,CASSPGSMSRGDTQYF,TGTGCCAGCAGCCCGGGGTCCATGTCGAGAGGGGATACGCAGTATTTT
NA,NA,TRBJ1-6,TRBV7-6,CASSLVFGPNSPLHF,TGTGCCAGCAGCTTAGTGTTCGGTCCTAATTCACCCCTCCACTTT
few,TRBD1,TRBJ2-7,TRBV29-1,CSATGGNYEQYF,TGCAGCGCGACAGGGGGAAACTACGAGCAGTACTTC
NA,TRBD2,TRBJ2-1,TRBV28,CASSGRLAGASSYNEQFF,TGTGCCAGCAGTGGGCGACTAGCGGGGGCTAGCTCCTACAATGAGCAGTTCTTC
NA,NA,TRBJ2-2,TRBV6-5,CASSYDSGTGELFF,TGTGCCAGCAGTTACGACAGTGGCACCGGGGAGCTGTTTTTT
NA,TRBD2,TRBJ2-7,TRBV5-4,CASSSLIGRAYEQYF,TGTGCCAGCAGTTCTTTAATAGGGAGGGCCTACGAGCAGTACTTC
NA,TRBD2,TRBJ2-1,TRBV28,CASSAGGPGNEQFF,TGTGCCAGCTCCGCGGGAGGGCCGGGAAATGAGCAGTTCTTC
NA,NA,TRBJ2-7,TRBV30,CAWSGGSYEQYF,TGTGCCTGGAGCGGCGGTTCCTACGAGCAGTACTTC
NA,NA,TRBJ2-7,TRBV2,CASTLGYEQYF,TGTGCCAGCACGTTGGGATACGAGCAGTACTTC
NA,NA,TRBJ2-7,TRBV19,CASSIMGEGYEQYF,TGTGCCAGTAGTATAATGGGAGAGGGCTACGAGCAGTACTTC
few,TRBD1,TRBJ2-7,TRBV2,CASRTGQLSSYEQYF,TGTGCCAGCAGGACGGGACAGCTAAGCTCCTACGAGCAGTACTTC
NA,NA,TRBJ2-7,TRBV7-6,CASSLGGRGEQYF,TGTGCCAGCAGCTTGGGAGGTCGCGGCGAGCAGTACTTC
NA,NA,TRBJ1-2,TRBV28,CASSLVSIYGYTF,TGTGCCAGCAGTTTGGTCTCAATCTATGGCTACACCTTC
NA,NA,TRBJ2-2,TRBV5-1,CASSLYGQEGGELFF,TGCGCCAGCAGCTTGTATGGTCAGGAGGGCGGGGAGCTGTTTTTT
NA,TRBD1,TRBJ2-3,TRBV5-1,CASRVTGVSQLSTDTQYF,TGCGCCAGCAGAGTGACAGGGGTTAGTCAACTTAGCACAGATACGCAGTATTTT
few,TRBD2,TRBJ2-3,TRBV4-2,CASSRQLAGVRDTDTQYF,TGTGCCAGCAGCCGCCAGCTAGCGGGAGTTCGGGACACAGATACGCAGTATTTT
NA,NA,TRBJ1-5,TRBV5-6,CASSGGIHHQPQHF,TGTGCCAGCAGCGGCGGTATCCACCATCAGCCCCAGCATTTT